This TCR beta chain was sequenced for a study of T-cell reconstitution after alpha-beta-depleted transplantation in children. During its preparation, the TCRbeta library received unique molecular identifiers. TCRdb re-derived calls from the PCR reads in MiXCR, one entry per CDR3 protein. The table lists some 220,000 distinct CDR3 sequences, around 10% of them singletons. CDR3 size: 15 residues. In its sample, this clonotype was seen many times. This chain links TRBV21-1 with TRBJ2-2; the table's D call, TRBD1, was not checked against the DNA. TRBV21-1 is a listed pseudogene. This sequence was found in a human donor who donated a stem cell graft to a child with acute lymphoblastic leukemia. The material sequenced was PBMCs from the stem cell graft donor, taken from the stem cell graft. CDR3 protein: CASSKWWGCPGELFF. The CDR3 bases are TGTGCCAGCAGCAAATGGTGGGGCTGCCCCGGGGAGCTGTTTTTT.